This T cell receptor (beta chain) was documented in a study of blood T cell repertoires in COVID-19. Study context: COVID-19 samples collected from the United States, Italy and Spain covered acute and convalescent phases.

The study counted Cohort 3 donors as recovered given two negative PCRs, clearance, or symptom resolution. Clones were read by immunoSEQ multiplex PCR, and TCRdb kept only the in-frame ones, dropping some. The table lists a few hundred thousand clones, 90% of them singletons. The CDR3 consists of 14 residues. The germline V gene has CDR1 MDHEN and CDR2 SYDVKM. The V and J ends lost 11 bases and 9 bases, in that order; junction bases with no gene match: 9. This receptor was taken from a man aged 18 to 29 who had recovered from COVID-19. Sequencing input: PBMCs or T cells enriched from blood (not recorded which). This chain connects TRBV28 to TRBJ1-6; 11 bases agree with TRBD1. The CDR3 region has the DNA TGTGCCGGACACTCGGGACAGGGGGGTTCACCCCTCCACTTT. Protein sequence: CAGHSGQGGSPLHF.